One and the same sample provided the 19 T cell receptor beta chains below, sequenced in a study of regulatory T cells in long-lasting Graves disease. Noted time point: persistent/refractory GD, antithyroid drugs over 5 years with positive TRAb. After RNA was extracted from PBMCs, the TCR library was made from it. Arm-PCR with iRepertoire HTBI primers amplified the CDR3 regions for these TCR beta libraries. TCRdb redid the calling of the multiplex PCR reads with MiXCR, one entry per CDR3 protein. Of about 400,000 distinct CDR3 sequences in the sample, more than 20% are singletons; the top ten hold 20% to 25%. The sequences come from peripheral blood mononuclear cells (PBMCs), collected when the disease was refractory, from a patient treated with antithyroid drugs. All receptors come from a female donor with Graves disease.

A few counts support this clonotype. The gene calls are TRBV5-1 and TRBJ2-2; 7 bases fit TRBD1. CDR3 length: 14 residues. Germline trimming cut 1 base from V and 13 bases from J; bases unmatched to any gene: 10. Germline V gene lookup returns CDR1 SGHRS and CDR2 YFSETQ. The CDR3 region has the DNA TGCGCCAGCAGCTTGACGGCGCCGGGACAGCCGCTGTTTTTT. Encoded protein: CASSLTAPGQPLFF.

J is TRBJ2-7 and V is TRBV5-5; a possible D gene is TRBD2 (5 bases). V lost 2 bases to trimming and J lost 0 bases, with 15 bases between them. The germline gives CDR1 SGHKS, CDR2 YYEKEE (reference sequence). The CDR3 loop spans 16 amino acids. CDR3 in amino acids: CASSFLGGQSSYEQYF. DNA for the CDR3: TGTGCCAGCAGCTTCCTAGGCGGGCAGAGCTCCTACGAGCAGTACTTC.

This chain links TRBV7-2 with TRBJ2-3; a weak D match, TRBD2 (6 bases). The CDR3 sequence is 17 residues long. The V gene lost 1 base and the J gene lost 5 bases, with 19 bases spanning the gap. From germline, CDR1 is SGHTA and CDR2 FQGNSA. The CDR3 here is CASSLVLREILGDTQYF. The CDR3 nucleotides read TGTGCCAGCAGCTTAGTGTTGCGGGAAATTCTTGGAGATACGCAGTATTTT.

This clonotype was seen ten or more times. This chain connects TRBV18 to TRBJ1-1; TRBD1 aligns across 7 bases. With V trimmed by 4 bases and J by 0 bases, 5 bases remained unmatched. This CDR3 has 15 residues. The V gene's germline CDR1 is KGHSH and CDR2 LQKENI. CDR3 sequence: CASSQSGQLNTEAFF. CDR3 bases: TGTGCCAGCTCACAATCGGGACAGCTGAACACTGAAGCTTTCTTT.

This clonotype has a count of ten or more. CDR3 DNA sequence: TGCAGTGCTAGAGATCCTGGACTAGTAGAGACCCAGTACTTC. It is translated as CSARDPGLVETQYF. The rearrangement joins TRBV20-1 to TRBJ2-5; the match to TRBD2 covers 7 bases. The CDR3 length is 14 residues. Trimming took 0 bases from V and 4 from J; bases not matched to a gene: 5. CDR1 is DFQATT, CDR2 SNEGSKA, per germline (reference sequence).

The rearrangement uses TRBV7-9 and TRBJ2-7; 8 bases are a match to TRBD2. The V gene's germline CDR1 is SEHNR and CDR2 FQNEAQ (reference sequence). V trimming: 3 bases; J trimming: 1 base; junction bases outside the gene matches: 5. The CDR3 contains 15 residues. The CDR3 region is CASSFGSGVSYEQYF. Written as DNA, the CDR3 is TGTGCCAGCAGCTTCGGTAGCGGGGTATCCTACGAGCAGTACTTC.

The chain employs TRBV4-3 and TRBJ2-7, with 7 nucleotides matching TRBD2. Germline loops: CDR1 LGHNA, CDR2 YSLEER. This CDR3 is 17 amino acids long. V gave up 0 bases and J gave up 2 bases; unmatched junction bases: 10. The CDR3 region is CASSQDPPAGRAYEQYF. The CDR3 DNA is TGCGCCAGCAGCCAAGATCCCCCAGCGGGACGGGCCTACGAGCAGTACTTC.

The chain is built from TRBV5-1 and TRBJ2-5; D unresolved. The CDR3 is 14 residues long. Trimming cost V 2 bases and J 2 bases, with 10 bases left between them. Per germline, CDR1 SGHRS and CDR2 YFSETQ. The CDR3 reads CASSLRMGQETQYF. The CDR3 nucleotides read TGCGCCAGCAGCTTAAGGATGGGGCAAGAGACCCAGTACTTC.

This rearrangement joins TRBV2 to TRBJ2-1; the D gene is possibly TRBD2 (5 bases). V was cut by 3 bases and J by 3 bases, with 9 bases left in between. Germline V gene data show CDR1 as SNHLY and CDR2 as FYNNEI. The CDR3 runs 14 residues. CDR3 in DNA: TGTGCCAGCAGTGAGACGGGATTCTACAATGAGCAGTTCTTC. Amino acid sequence: CASSETGFYNEQFF.

The genes are TRBV6-1 and TRBJ1-5; D not resolved. The germline CDR1 and CDR2 sequences are MNHNS and SASEGT. Between the trimmed V and J ends, which lost 6 bases and 3 bases, there was a span of 15 bases. This CDR3 region has 15 residues. This CDR3 reads CASSPDPGDNQPQHF. The CDR3 DNA is TGTGCCAGCAGCCCGGACCCCGGTGACAATCAGCCCCAGCATTTT.

This clonotype was found many times. The genes are TRBV11-2 and TRBJ2-5, with 10 positions matching TRBD1. With V trimmed by 4 bases and J by 6 bases, 11 bases remained unmatched. Per the germline V gene, CDR1 is SGHAT and CDR2 is FQNNGV. This CDR3 is 16 amino acids long. CDR3 in amino acids: CASSSTRQGAFKTQYF. CDR3 sequence (DNA): TGTGCCAGCAGCTCTACAAGACAGGGGGCATTTAAGACCCAGTACTTC.

This clonotype was counted between two and nine times. The V and J genes are TRBV20-1 and TRBJ2-5; D is tentatively TRBD1 or TRBD2 (5 bases each). CDR1 and CDR2 (germline): DFQATT, SNEGSKA (reference sequence). The CDR3 length is 13 residues. V was trimmed by 0 bases and J by 5 bases, leaving 10 bases between them. The CDR3 DNA reads as TGCAGTGCTAGAGATCCGGGGACGGAGACCCAGTACTTC. Translated, it gives CSARDPGTETQYF.

As concerns this clonotype: Likely a read error: the CDR3 ends without its conserved phenylalanine or tryptophan. Because the CDR3's place on the DNA is in doubt, the DNA is left out and the CDR3 is given as listed by TCRdb. The chain couples TRBV7-2 to TRBJ1-4; the listed D gene, TRBD1, was not tested against the DNA. The CDR3 has 11 residues if both end residues are counted. CDR1 is SGHTA and CDR2 is FQGNSA in the germline V gene. This chain's CDR3 is CASRSNYGTDL.

This rearrangement joins TRBV9 to TRBJ1-1; tentative D call: TRBD1 (6 bases). V was pared by 5 bases and J by 4 bases, with 18 bases between. Germline values: CDR1 SGDLS, CDR2 YYNGEE. There are 15 residues in the CDR3. The CDR3 protein is CASSSQGSVGTEAFF. CDR3 sequence (DNA): TGTGCCAGCAGTTCACAGGGAAGCGTCGGCACTGAAGCTTTCTTT.

This clonotype has ten or more counts. V is TRBV7-2 and J is TRBJ1-1; D gene ambiguous. CDR3 size: 15 residues. V lost 2 bases and J lost 0, with 10 bases in between. Germline CDR1 SGHTA, CDR2 FQGNSA. CDR3 sequence (DNA): TGTGCCAGCAGCTTACGTGCGGTTATGAACACTGAAGCTTTCTTT. Residues: CASSLRAVMNTEAFF.

This clonotype was seen a single time. V usage is TRBV28 and J usage is TRBJ2-1; TRBD1 matches 7 bases. The CDR3 runs to 16 residues. With 1 base clipped from V and 0 bases from J, the junction kept 3 bases outside the gene matches. Per germline, CDR1 MDHEN and CDR2 SYDVKM. The CDR3 DNA sequence: TGTGCCAGCAGTTTATCGGCAGGGGGCTCCTACAATGAGCAGTTCTTC. Protein sequence: CASSLSAGGSYNEQFF.

This clonotype occurred a few times. The chain has TRBV7-2 and TRBJ2-7; 9 bases are a match to TRBD1. The V gene's germline CDR1 is SGHTA and CDR2 FQGNSA. The CDR3 covers 15 residues. After removal of 5 bases from V and 4 bases from J, the junction contained 9 bases not matched to a gene. The CDR3: CASSPTDRGVYEQYF. CDR3 coding DNA: TGTGCCAGCAGCCCAACTGACAGGGGGGTTTACGAGCAGTACTTC.

The J gene is TRBJ2-1, the V gene TRBV2; no clear D gene. Germline assignment: CDR1 SNHLY and CDR2 FYNNEI. Trimming removed 4 bases from V and 1 base from J, with 11 bases in between. The CDR3 has 15 amino acids. In DNA, the CDR3 is TGTGCCAGCAGTGTCCTAACCGGGTCCTACAATGAGCAGTTCTTC. It encodes CASSVLTGSYNEQFF.

This clonotype turned up a few times. The chain carries TRBV20-1 and TRBJ2-7; 8 nucleotides agree with TRBD1. The CDR3 is 13 amino acids. CDR1 is DFQATT, CDR2 SNEGSKA, per germline (reference sequence). With 3 bases clipped from V and 1 base from J, the junction kept 2 bases outside the gene matches. The CDR3 bases are TGCAGTGCTAGGACAGGGGAGTCCTACGAGCAGTACTTC. Translating it yields CSARTGESYEQYF.